The 13 T cell receptor beta chains presented below share a single source sample, sequenced in a study of molecular identifiers for immune sequencing clone quantification. TCRdb reanalysed the PCR reads using MiXCR and keeps one entry per CDR3 protein. Among over 600,000 distinct CDR3 sequences, nearly 20% were seen once, and the ten largest hold roughly 0.9%. The sample comprised naive CD8+ T cells from blood, with Jurkat cell RNA spiked in. Regarding subset: FACS-sorted CD8+CD4-CCR7+CD45RA+ naive T cells. These receptors all come from a human donor in good health. Some libraries in this study had Jurkat cell RNA spiked in.

The sample holds many counts of this clonotype. V usage is TRBV14 and J usage is TRBJ1-2; 7 nucleotides agree with TRBD1. CDR3 length: 16 residues. The ends lost 4 bases at V and 2 bases at J; junction bases unmatched: 10. Germline values: CDR1 SGHDN, CDR2 FVKESK. The CDR3 is CASSPHTGTVNYGYTF. The CDR3, as DNA: TGTGCCAGCAGCCCACATACCGGGACAGTAAACTATGGCTACACCTTC.

In this sample, this clonotype turned up many times. The chain couples TRBV28 to TRBJ2-5; the D gene is possibly TRBD2 (5 bases). V lost 8 bases to trimming and J lost 4 bases, with 14 bases between them. Per germline, CDR1 MDHEN and CDR2 SYDVKM. The CDR3 runs 13 residues. CDR3: CASVAEGLETQYF. The CDR3 bases are TGTGCCAGCGTCGCCGAGGGATTAGAGACCCAGTACTTC.

This clonotype was detected many times. V and J are TRBV4-1 and TRBJ1-6; D not resolved. Deletions cut 4 bases from V and 0 bases from J, with 13 bases between. CDR1 MGHRA and CDR2 YSYEKL come from the germline V gene. This CDR3 is built from 17 residues. The CDR3 nucleotides are TGCGCCAGCAGCCCGGTGACTGAAGGCTCCTATAATTCACCCCTCCACTTT. This gives the protein CASSPVTEGSYNSPLHF.

This clonotype was recorded many times. This chain uses TRBV6-5 with TRBJ2-7; the match to TRBD1 covers 11 bases. The CDR3 loop spans 12 amino acids. Germline values: CDR1 MNHEY, CDR2 SVGAGI. J lost 6 bases, V lost 8 bases, and 3 bases had no gene match. The CDR3 DNA reads as TGTGCCAGCGGACAGGGGGCGGTCGAGCAGTACTTC. Its protein is CASGQGAVEQYF.

With regard to this clonotype: A much larger clone is a single base away; this may be a read error. This chain links TRBV6-5 with TRBJ2-5; TRBD2 matches at 11 bases. The CDR3 contains 16 residues. Trimming removed 5 bases from V and 7 bases from J; junction bases left unmatched: 12. Germline-derived CDR1 and CDR2 are MNHEY and SVGAGI. Written as DNA, the CDR3 is TGTGCCAGCAGTACCCCGTTGACTAGCGGGGAAGCGACCCAGTACTTC. Amino acids: CASSTPLTSGEATQYF.

This clonotype was observed at least ten times. This sequence joins TRBV20-1 and TRBJ2-3; no clear D. V was cut by 1 base and J by 4 bases, with 15 bases left in between. Per the germline V gene, CDR1 is DFQATT and CDR2 is SNEGSKA (reference sequence). The CDR3 runs to 15 residues. The CDR3: CSARALGQLADTQYF. The DNA of the CDR3 is TGCAGTGCTAGAGCCCTCGGGCAGCTGGCAGATACGCAGTATTTT.

The J gene is TRBJ1-2, the V gene TRBV4-3, with D possibly matching TRBD1 (6 bases). V shed 4 bases and J shed 3 bases, with 21 bases lying between them. The CDR3 runs 17 residues. Germline CDR1 and CDR2: LGHNA and YSLEER. The CDR3 nucleotides are TGCGCCAGCAGCCCCGAATTTACCATGGACAGACACTATGGCTACACCTTC. Amino acids: CASSPEFTMDRHYGYTF.

This clonotype was detected ten times or more. V gene TRBV20-1 combines with J gene TRBJ2-7, with 11 nucleotides matching TRBD2. V trimming: 2 bases; J trimming: 4 bases; junction bases outside the gene matches: 4. CDR3 size: 14 residues. Germline CDR1 DFQATT, CDR2 SNEGSKA (reference sequence). The CDR3 nucleotides read TGCAGTGCTAGATCTAGCGGGAGGCCGTACGAGCAGTACTTC. Translating gives CSARSSGRPYEQYF.

This clonotype has at least ten counts. The rearrangement links TRBV9 to TRBJ1-1; 9 bases are a match to TRBD1. CDR1 SGDLS and CDR2 YYNGEE come from the germline V gene. V shed 4 bases and J 7 bases; nucleotides not matched to a gene: 11. The CDR3 contains 15 residues. Written as DNA, the CDR3 is TGTGCCAGCAGCCCACACGGGGGACAGGGATATGAAGCTTTCTTT. The encoded protein is CASSPHGGQGYEAFF. The whole variable domain, remainder taken from reference TRBV9 and TRBJ1-1, is DSGVTQTPKHLITATGQRVTLRCSPRSGDLSVYWYQQSLDQGLQFLIQYYNGEERAKGNILERFSAQQFPDLHSELNLSSLELGDSALYFCASSPHGGQGYEAFFGQGTRLTVV.

This clonotype was observed at least ten times. The V gene is TRBV20-1, the J gene TRBJ1-5; a possible D gene is TRBD1 (5 bases). Germline-derived CDR1 and CDR2 are DFQATT and SNEGSKA (reference sequence). V lost 2 bases to trimming and J lost 2 bases, with 10 bases between them. This CDR3 contains 14 residues. Here the CDR3 DNA reads TGCAGTGCTAGAAGTCGAGGGGGCAATCAGCCCCAGCATTTT. This gives the protein CSARSRGGNQPQHF.

This clonotype has ten or more counts. The CDR3 region is CASSSPLTGELFF. As DNA, the CDR3 is TGTGCCAGCAGTTCCCCTCTTACCGGGGAGCTGTTTTTT. This chain joins TRBV28 and TRBJ2-2; D gene uncertain. CDR3 size: 13 residues. Trimming took 4 bases from V and 5 from J, leaving 8 bases between them. CDR1 is MDHEN, CDR2 SYDVKM, per germline. Drawing the rest from reference TRBV28 and TRBJ2-2, the complete variable domain is DVKVTQSSRYLVKRTGEKVFLECVQDMDHENMFWYRQDPGLGLRLIYFSYDVKMKEKGDIPEGYSVSREKKERFSLILESASTNQTSMYLCASSSPLTGELFFGEGSRLTVL.

This clonotype was found a few times. The gene calls are TRBV15 and TRBJ2-7; 8 nucleotides agree with TRBD1. The CDR3 has 16 residues. Germline V gene data show CDR1 as LNHNV and CDR2 as YYDKDF (reference sequence). Trimming cost V 5 bases and J 2 bases; bases outside gene matches: 11. The DNA for the CDR3 is TGTGCCACCAGCCATTCGTTTGGACAGGGTACCTACGAGCAGTACTTC. Protein product: CATSHSFGQGTYEQYF.

This clonotype was counted ten times or more. The rearrangement uses TRBV6-2 or TRBV6-3 and TRBJ1-1; D not certain. The V gene's germline CDR1 is MNHEY and CDR2 SVGEGT. V shed 7 bases and J shed 5 bases, with 8 bases lying between them. The CDR3 runs to 11 residues. CDR3 amino acids: CASMLGTEAFF. The CDR3 DNA follows: TGTGCCAGCATGTTGGGTACTGAAGCTTTCTTT.